This passage covers 9 T cell receptor beta chains from one sample sequenced in a study of OX40 agonist ivuxolimab in advanced cancers. Sequencing was performed with immunoSEQ multiplex PCR; in TCRdb, only in-frame clones are kept and a portion is missing. The data contain 45,000 or so clones, around three quarters of them singletons. Sequenced material: CD4+ or CD8+ T cells sorted from blood, taken in a trial of the OX40 agonist ivuxolimab. Receptors were obtained from an adult with an advanced solid tumor such as melanoma, head and neck, liver or kidney cancer.

The rearrangement joins TRBV30 to TRBJ1-1; D is unclear. This CDR3 has 13 amino acids. Germline lookup yields CDR1 GTSNPN and CDR2 SVGIG (reference sequence). The ends were cut back, 0 bases at V and 2 bases at J, with 7 bases in the middle. CDR3 DNA sequence: TGTGCCTGGAGTGTAGGCTCCAACACTGAAGCTTTCTTT. Its translation: CAWSVGSNTEAFF.

In DNA, the CDR3 is TGTGCCAGCAGCTTGCAGGCTAGCGGGATTTCCTACGAGCAGTACTTC. This gives the protein CASSLQASGISYEQYF. The chain carries TRBV7-2 and TRBJ2-7; TRBD2 agrees at 9 bases. The CDR3 runs 16 residues. Germline-derived CDR1 and CDR2 are SGHTA and FQGNSA. The J segment lost 1 base and the V segment lost 3 bases, leaving 7 bases of the junction unmatched.

This sequence joins TRBV2 and TRBJ1-6; 9 bases match TRBD1. Germline lookup yields CDR1 SNHLY and CDR2 FYNNEI. V lost 7 bases and J lost 5; bases outside the gene matches: 3. The CDR3 totals 14 residues. CDR3: CASNRDRDNSPLHF. For the CDR3, the DNA is TGTGCCAGCAACCGGGACAGGGATAATTCACCCCTCCACTTT.

The chain recombines TRBV30 with TRBJ1-1; the match to TRBD1 covers 8 bases. This CDR3 comprises 13 residues. Trimming cost V 0 bases and J 11 bases; bases outside gene matches: 8. Germline V CDR1 and CDR2: GTSNPN, SVGIG (reference sequence). The CDR3 DNA reads TGTGCCTGGAGTGTCACAGGGGGGGGACGGGCTTTCTTT. This gives the protein CAWSVTGGGRAFF.

The chain links TRBV19 to TRBJ2-7; 10 nucleotides agree with TRBD1. The CDR3 is made up of 13 amino acids. CDR1 is LNHDA, CDR2 SQIVND, per germline (reference sequence). V dropped 6 bases and J dropped 4; count of bases not matched to a gene: 3. In DNA, the CDR3 is TGTGCCAGTAGAGGACAGGGGGTGTACGAGCAGTACTTC. Translation: CASRGQGVYEQYF.

This clone came up once. The gene calls are TRBV10-3 and TRBJ2-5; D is possibly TRBD2 (6 bases). CDR1 is ENHRY and CDR2 is SYGVKD in the germline V gene. The CDR3 is 14 residues long. The V end was cut by 11 bases, the J end by 5 bases, with 21 bases between. The CDR3 DNA reads TGTGCCTCCTCCGGGACCGGGGGTGGTGAGACCCAGTACTTC. Translating gives CASSGTGGGETQYF.

V usage is TRBV7-2 and J usage is TRBJ2-1; D may match TRBD1 or TRBD2 (5 bases each). This CDR3 spans 13 amino acids. Deletions cut 5 bases from V and 5 bases from J, with 10 bases between. Germline V gene sequence: CDR1 SGHTA, CDR2 FQGNSA. The DNA for the CDR3 is TGTGCCAGCAGCGGGGGTTCGCACAATGAGCAGTTCTTC. It is translated as CASSGGSHNEQFF.

This rearrangement joins TRBV6-5 to TRBJ1-1; a possible D gene is TRBD1 (5 bases). Trimming removed 2 bases from V and 5 bases from J, with 15 bases in between. The CDR3 consists of 15 residues. Germline CDR1 reads MNHEY; CDR2 reads SVGAGI. CDR3 loop: CASSYLHEGRTEAFF. DNA of the CDR3: TGTGCCAGCAGTTACCTACACGAGGGGAGGACTGAAGCTTTCTTT.

V gene TRBV10-2 combines with J gene TRBJ2-2; TRBD1 aligns across 9 bases. This CDR3 region has 20 residues. Germline CDR1 is WSHSY and CDR2 is SAAADI. V lost 5 bases to trimming and J lost 0 bases; unmatched junction nucleotides: 16. CDR3 bases: TGCGCCAGCAGTTCACCTCCGGGACAGGGAAGGGGCGCGAACACCGGGGAGCTGTTTTTT. It codes for CASSSPPGQGRGANTGELFF.